This T cell receptor beta chain was sequenced in a study of blood T cells in healthy people across ages. A note on this clonotype: The target antigen is unknown.

The length of the CDR3 is 15 residues. V dropped 4 bases and J dropped 5 bases, with 17 bases sitting between them. Germline assignment: CDR1 MGHDK and CDR2 SYGVNS. Study-wide results and limits: Per million T cells, the diversity of TCR beta decreased roughly linearly as age advanced. A greater number of naive CD4+ cells and higher diversity distinguished long-lived donors from aged donors.

Through a sample-barcoded 5' primer and a J-beta primer mix, a second PCR was run for roughly 7 to 12 cycles. Using its own MiXCR run on the 5' RACE reads, TCRdb lists one record per CDR3 protein. The sample carries about a million distinct CDR3 sequences, roughly 43% recorded once. This receptor was obtained from a man aged 25 to 40 in good health. The chain couples TRBV25-1 to TRBJ1-1; tentatively, D is TRBD1 (6 bases). Sequencing input: blood. The CDR3 DNA is TGTGCCAGCAGTGGTAAACAGGGCTGGGGGACTGAAGCTTTCTTT. This translates into CASSGKQGWGTEAFF.